One sample yielded the 16 T cell receptor beta chains listed below, sequenced in a study of cytomegalovirus exposure and HLA in healthy donors. 60 Vbeta and 13 Jbeta primers were used in PCR. TCRdb's copy holds only in-frame clones and misses some; the assay was immunoSEQ multiplex PCR. This sample yields about 130,000 clones, of which around 78% are seen a single time; 1.8% belongs to the top ten. The sequenced sample consisted of PBMCs. The receptors stem from a woman aged 40 to 49 in good health and CMV-seronegative.

J is TRBJ2-5 and V is TRBV6-5; possible D gene TRBD2, 5 bases. The germline V and J ends were trimmed by 2 bases and 2 bases, with 9 bases remaining between them. The CDR3 totals 14 residues. CDR1 is MNHEY and CDR2 is SVGAGI in the germline V gene. This CDR3 reads CASSYVAGQETQYF. CDR3 bases: TGTGCCAGCAGTTACGTCGCGGGTCAAGAGACCCAGTACTTC.

The V gene is TRBV2, the J gene TRBJ2-3; TRBD2 is a possible D gene (6 bases). The V gene lost 6 bases and the J gene lost 0 bases, with 16 bases spanning the gap. The CDR3 runs 16 residues. CDR1 SNHLY and CDR2 FYNNEI come from the germline V gene. The CDR3 is CASRAGIAESTDTQYF. Written as DNA, the CDR3 is TGTGCCAGCAGGGCCGGAATAGCGGAGAGCACAGATACGCAGTATTTT.

The chain is built from TRBV5-1 and TRBJ2-1; weak D call: TRBD2 (5 bases). This CDR3 comprises 14 residues. V shed 0 bases and J shed 6 bases, with 10 bases lying between them. Germline CDR1 SGHRS, CDR2 YFSETQ. The CDR3 protein is CASSLVGIGNEQFF. Here the CDR3 DNA reads TGCGCCAGCAGCTTGGTCGGGATAGGCAATGAGCAGTTCTTC.

The count of this clone is one. V gene TRBV6-6 combines with J gene TRBJ2-7, with 7 bases lining up with TRBD2. The CDR3 contains 13 residues. In germline, CDR1 is MNHNY, CDR2 SVGAGI (reference sequence). V lost 7 bases, J lost 3 bases, and 6 bases stayed unmatched. The CDR3 sequence: CASTQGLIYEQYF. The CDR3 coding sequence is TGTGCCAGCACCCAGGGACTAATCTACGAGCAGTACTTC.

The gene calls are TRBV7-6 and TRBJ1-6, with a weak D call TRBD1 (6 bases). Germline V lookup: CDR1 SGHVS, CDR2 FNYEAQ. Deletions cut 1 base from V and 0 bases from J, with 10 bases between. This CDR3 region has 17 residues. The CDR3 nucleotides are TGTGCCAGCAGCTTAGATCACAGGGTCTCCTATAATTCACCCCTCCACTTT. As protein: CASSLDHRVSYNSPLHF.

A remark on this clone: The junction shows a germline mismatch at one end, possibly a read error. V and J are TRBV7-3 and TRBJ2-3; D may be TRBD2 (6 bases). The CDR3 length is 15 residues. Per germline, CDR1 SGHTA and CDR2 FQGTGA. In DNA form, the CDR3 reads TGTGCCAGCAGCTTAGCAGCCACTAGCACAGATAAGCAGTATTTT. It specifies CASSLAATSTDKQYF.

The count of this clone is one. V usage is TRBV5-8 and J usage is TRBJ1-5; 7 bases agree with TRBD1. CDR1 is SGHTS, CDR2 YDEGEE, per germline. The CDR3 loop spans 15 amino acids. J lost 6 bases, V lost 4 bases, and 10 bases had no gene match. The CDR3 sequence is CASSINTGVSQPQHF. DNA for the CDR3: TGTGCCAGCAGCATTAATACAGGGGTAAGTCAGCCCCAGCATTTT.

The V gene is TRBV4-2, the J gene TRBJ2-7; D gene uncertain. CDR1 is LGHNA, CDR2 YNFKEQ, per germline. CDR3 length: 14 residues. Trimming shortened V by 0 bases and J by 0 bases, and 6 bases separated the two germline ends. The CDR3 DNA reads as TGTGCCAGCAGCCAAGAATCCCACTCCTACGAGCAGTACTTC. Residues: CASSQESHSYEQYF.

The V and J genes are TRBV19 and TRBJ1-1, with TRBD1 as a possible D gene (5 bases). Trimming pared 1 base from V and 1 base from J, leaving 10 bases between. CDR3 length: 15 residues. The V gene's germline CDR1 is LNHDA and CDR2 SQIVND (reference sequence). The CDR3 protein is CASSIGFGQNTEAFF. Here the CDR3 DNA reads TGTGCCAGTAGTATAGGTTTTGGACAGAACACTGAAGCTTTCTTT.

V and J are TRBV18 and TRBJ1-2, with 7 bases aligning to TRBD1. This CDR3 is built from 16 residues. J gave up 0 bases and V 3 bases, and 7 bases lay outside the gene matches. Germline lookup yields CDR1 KGHSH and CDR2 LQKENI. CDR3 region: CASSPAAGGSNYGYTF. In nucleotides, the CDR3 is TGTGCCAGCTCACCCGCGGCAGGGGGATCTAACTATGGCTACACCTTC.

The CDR3 sequence is CSVWGGITDTQYF. CDR3 nucleotide sequence: TGCAGCGTGTGGGGGGGGATCACAGATACGCAGTATTTT. This sequence joins TRBV29-1 and TRBJ2-3; 7 bases are shared with TRBD2. Unmatched junction bases numbered 5, after V lost 6 bases and J lost 2 bases. The V gene's germline CDR1 is SQVTM and CDR2 ANQGSEA. The CDR3 extends over 13 amino acids.

V usage is TRBV6-1 and J usage is TRBJ1-2; 7 bases match TRBD1. This CDR3 comprises 12 residues. Germline assignment: CDR1 MNHNS and CDR2 SASEGT. Trimming at V came to 7 bases and at J to 4 bases, leaving 3 bases not matched to a gene. The CDR3 spells CASKGTVYGYTF. The CDR3 nucleotides are TGTGCCAGCAAGGGGACAGTCTATGGCTACACCTTC.

The rearrangement joins TRBV7-6 to TRBJ2-1; 8 nucleotides align to TRBD1. This CDR3 contains 15 residues. CDR1 is SGHVS and CDR2 is FNYEAQ in the germline V gene. With 5 bases clipped from V and 6 bases from J, the junction kept 9 bases outside the gene matches. CDR3 coding DNA: TGTGCCAGCAGCCCCTGGCAGGGGGCATTCAATGAGCAGTTCTTC. Its protein is CASSPWQGAFNEQFF.

The V gene is TRBV13, the J gene TRBJ2-3; 14 positions agree with TRBD2. J lost 2 bases, V lost 4 bases, and 11 bases had no gene match. The CDR3 is made up of 19 amino acids. Per the germline V gene, CDR1 is PRHDT and CDR2 is FYEKMQ (reference sequence). As DNA, the CDR3 is TGTGCCAGCAGCTCCGCCAAGGGACTAGCGGGGGCCGCCACAGATACGCAGTATTTT. As protein: CASSSAKGLAGAATDTQYF. The variable domain in full, with the rest retrieved from reference TRBV13 and TRBJ2-3, is AAGVIQSPRHLIKEKRETATLKCYPIPRHDTVYWYQQGPGQDPQFLISFYEKMQSDKGSIPDRFSAQQFSDYHSELNMSSLELGDSALYFCASSSAKGLAGAATDTQYFGPGTRLTVL.

The chain links TRBV5-1 to TRBJ2-7, with D possibly matching TRBD1 (6 bases). Trimming shortened V by 0 bases and J by 7 bases, and 14 bases separated the two germline ends. Germline V gene data show CDR1 as SGHRS and CDR2 as YFSETQ. The CDR3 is 14 amino acids. CDR3: CASSLGTASTEQYF. In nucleotides, the CDR3 is TGCGCCAGCAGCTTGGGGACAGCTTCGACTGAGCAGTACTTC.

The CDR3 bases are TGTGCCAGCTCACCACTTTCTCCAGGGATCAATGAGCAGTTCTTC. Its translation is CASSPLSPGINEQFF. The chain couples TRBV18 to TRBJ2-1; a possible D gene is TRBD1 (5 bases). The CDR3 totals 15 residues. The V gene's germline CDR1 is KGHSH and CDR2 LQKENI. V lost 1 base to trimming and J lost 6 bases, with 13 bases between them.